These T cell receptor beta chains were read from a single sample in a study of human T cells and chemical hapten exposure. TCRdb independently ran MiXCR on the RACE reads; one entry per CDR3 protein. The sample has 90,000 to 110,000 distinct CDR3 sequences, roughly a tenth seen once. The input for sequencing was whole blood, taken in connection with sensitization to the hapten diphenylcyclopropenone (DPC). The receptors were gathered from a woman between 40 and 55 years old with alopecia areata. Some clones in this sample may be carry-over from other donors' samples. Each CDR3 is given with its conserved first and last residue. Each record gives: D gene, V gene, J gene, clone size, CDR3 protein, CDR3 DNA. A D gene is named only where the DNA matches it firmly. Clone size is stated in some rows and not others, as once, few, many or a class when expanded.

>NA|TRBV29-1|TRBJ1-1|many
CSVGRGGTEAFF
TGCAGCGTGGGCAGGGGAGGCACTGAAGCTTTCTTT
>NA|TRBV9|TRBJ1-6|many
CASSVSWGISSPLHF
TGTGCCAGCAGCGTAAGTTGGGGGATCAGTTCACCCCTCCACTTT
>NA|TRBV7-6|TRBJ1-1|NA
CASSPNSGLEAFF
TGTGCCAGCAGCCCCAACAGCGGGCTTGAAGCTTTCTTT
>NA|TRBV14|TRBJ2-1|NA
CASSLQIGIPYNEQFF
TGTGCCAGCAGCCTACAAATAGGGATCCCCTACAATGAGCAGTTCTTC
>NA|TRBV7-2|TRBJ2-3|many
CASSPSGRSDTQYF
TGTGCCAGCAGCCCAAGTGGGAGGTCAGATACGCAGTATTTT
>TRBD1|TRBV12-3/TRBV12-4|TRBJ1-1|few
CASSYGQGRAFF
TGTGCCAGCAGTTACGGACAGGGACGAGCTTTCTTT
>NA|TRBV7-3|TRBJ2-5|many
CASSLGLAPPQETQYF
TGTGCCAGCAGCTTAGGGCTAGCTCCACCCCAAGAGACCCAGTACTTC
>NA|TRBV20-1|TRBJ2-7|many
CSARGDSYEQYF
TGCAGTGCTAGGGGGGACTCCTACGAGCAGTACTTC
>TRBD1|TRBV4-1|TRBJ2-7|many
CASSQDRGTGLSEQYF
TGCGCCAGCAGCCAAGATCGGGGGACAGGGTTATCCGAGCAGTACTTC
>NA|TRBV11-2|TRBJ2-2|few
CASSLEFAGELFF
TGTGCCAGCAGCTTAGAATTTGCCGGGGAGCTGTTTTTT
>NA|TRBV20-1|TRBJ2-7|many
CSASASAQFGEQYF
TGCAGTGCTAGCGCTAGCGCTCAATTCGGCGAGCAGTACTTC
>NA|TRBV3-1|TRBJ1-4|many
CASSQRTASEKLFF
TGTGCCAGCAGCCAAAGGACAGCCTCTGAAAAACTGTTTTTT
>NA|TRBV29-1|TRBJ2-7|few
CSVDGAGYEQYF
TGCAGCGTTGATGGGGCAGGTTACGAGCAGTACTTC
>TRBD1|TRBV18|TRBJ2-5|many
CASSPQGAQETQYF
TGTGCCAGCTCACCACAGGGGGCACAGGAGACCCAGTACTTC
>TRBD1|TRBV9|TRBJ1-1|few
CASSVAGGDTEAFF
TGTGCCAGCAGCGTAGCAGGGGGGGACACTGAAGCTTTCTTT
>TRBD1|TRBV5-1|TRBJ2-5|many
CASSFRGQGSQETQYF
TGCGCCAGCAGCTTTAGGGGACAGGGGTCTCAAGAGACCCAGTACTTC
>TRBD1|TRBV5-1|TRBJ1-6|NA
CASSLVQGNSPLHF
TGCGCCAGCAGCTTGGTACAGGGGAATTCACCCCTCCACTTT
>NA|TRBV7-2|TRBJ2-3|few
CASSPRARGGTDTQYF
TGTGCCAGCAGCCCCCGGGCTAGAGGTGGGACAGATACGCAGTATTTT
>NA|TRBV24-1|TRBJ1-2|many
CATSDLPLNYGYTF
TGTGCCACCAGTGATTTGCCGTTAAACTATGGCTACACCTTC
>NA|TRBV20-1|TRBJ1-2|NA
CSGTRIVQGLGYTF
TGCAGTGGTACCCGAATCGTCCAGGGTCTTGGCTACACCTTC
>NA|TRBV12-3/TRBV12-4|TRBJ1-4|many
CASSLDSREKLFF
TGTGCCAGCAGTTTAGACAGCCGGGAAAAACTGTTTTTT
>NA|TRBV6-6|TRBJ1-2|few
CASSPTGPSGYTF
TGTGCCAGCAGTCCTACAGGCCCCTCGGGCTACACCTTC
>NA|TRBV29-1|TRBJ2-3|NA
CSVVRAVDTQYF
TGCAGCGTTGTGCGGGCGGTGGATACGCAGTATTTT
>TRBD1|TRBV20-1|TRBJ2-3|many
CSAHLTGGGADTQYF
TGCAGTGCTCACTTAACAGGGGGCGGAGCAGATACGCAGTATTTT
>TRBD2|TRBV5-1|TRBJ2-1|many
CASSLVAGVDEQFF
TGCGCCAGCAGCTTGGTAGCGGGGGTGGATGAGCAGTTCTTC
>NA|TRBV6-2/TRBV6-3|TRBJ2-7|many
CASSRRQGGQYF
TGTGCCAGCAGTCGCCGACAGGGAGGGCAGTACTTC
>NA|TRBV5-5|TRBJ2-3|NA
CASSMTDTQYF
TGTGCCAGCAGCATGACGGATACGCAGTATTTT
>NA|TRBV28|TRBJ1-2|many
CASRPPGSNYGYTF
TGTGCCAGCCGTCCCCCGGGCAGTAACTATGGCTACACCTTC
>TRBD2|TRBV7-3|TRBJ2-1|few
CASSPGTSGFDEQFF
TGTGCCAGCAGCCCAGGGACTAGCGGCTTCGATGAGCAGTTCTTC
>NA|TRBV6-2/TRBV6-3|TRBJ1-5|many
CASSAPGQSNSNQPQHF
TGTGCCAGCTCTGCACCGGGACAAAGTAATAGCAATCAGCCCCAGCATTTT
>NA|TRBV10-1|TRBJ1-3|many
CASSFGGTICTGNTIYF
TGCGCCAGCAGTTTTGGCGGGACTATCTGCACTGGAAACACCATATATTTT
>NA|TRBV27|TRBJ1-5|few
CASSLSPNSNQPQHF
TGTGCCAGCAGTTTAAGTCCGAATAGCAATCAGCCCCAGCATTTT
>NA|TRBV13|TRBJ2-4|NA
CASSLGGQSPNIQYF
TGTGCCAGCAGCTTAGGGGGCCAATCCCCAAACATTCAGTACTTC